The 19 T cell receptor beta chains below were found in one sample sequenced in a study of T cells of healthy individuals. One entry per CDR3 protein, called by TCRdb with MiXCR from the 5' RACE reads. The sample yields more than 85,000 distinct CDR3 sequences, 17% seen once. The source is a human donor in good health.

This clonotype was detected many times. V and J are TRBV15 and TRBJ2-1; 13 bases line up with TRBD2. From germline, CDR1 is LNHNV and CDR2 YYDKDF (reference sequence). Trimming took 3 bases from V and 6 from J; bases not matched to a gene: 8. The CDR3 extends over 17 amino acids. CDR3 in amino acids: CATSSLGTSGIFNEQFF. The DNA of the CDR3 is TGTGCCACCAGCAGCCTCGGGACTAGCGGGATATTCAATGAGCAGTTCTTC.

This clonotype was detected only a few times. Here the CDR3 reads CASSFAQGHGYTF. The CDR3 DNA sequence: TGTGCCAGCAGTTTTGCACAGGGGCATGGCTACACCTTC. The genes are TRBV12-3 or TRBV12-4 and TRBJ1-2, with 7 nucleotides matching TRBD1. This CDR3 comprises 13 residues. Germline trimming cut 3 bases from V and 6 bases from J; bases unmatched to any gene: 4.

A few counts support this clonotype. The CDR3, as DNA: TGTGCCAGCAGCCAAGAAATGAGGAGGGGGAGCAATCAGCCCCAGCATTTT. This gives the protein CASSQEMRRGSNQPQHF. The chain has TRBV4-2 and TRBJ1-5, with TRBD1 as a possible D gene (6 bases). Trimming took off 0 bases at V and 1 base at J, with 13 bases between the two ends. Germline V lookup: CDR1 LGHNA, CDR2 YNFKEQ. The CDR3 runs to 17 residues.

In this sample, this clonotype is large (0.1 to 1%). The V call is TRBV2, the J call TRBJ2-1; 9 bases line up with TRBD1. The CDR3 consists of 15 residues. Germline V gives CDR1 SNHLY, CDR2 FYNNEI. V was clipped by 2 bases and J by 7 bases; unmatched bases: 6. CDR3 region: CASSEPGQGQNEQFF. The CDR3, as DNA: TGTGCCAGCAGTGAACCGGGACAGGGCCAGAATGAGCAGTTCTTC.

This clonotype was seen ten or more times. The rearrangement uses TRBV18 and TRBJ1-5, with D possibly TRBD1 on 5 matching bases. CDR3 length: 15 residues. Trimming shortened V by 2 bases and J by 4 bases, and 12 bases separated the two germline ends. Germline CDR1 is KGHSH and CDR2 is LQKENI. The CDR3 is CASSPWQGPNQPQHF. The CDR3 DNA is TGTGCCAGCTCACCATGGCAGGGTCCTAATCAGCCCCAGCATTTT.

The rearrangement uses TRBV20-1 and TRBJ2-7; the D is unclear. The CDR3 length is 11 residues. Deletions cut 6 bases from V and 6 bases from J, with 12 bases between. CDR1 is DFQATT and CDR2 is SNEGSKA in the germline V gene (reference sequence). CDR3 sequence reads: CSATATLEQYF. In DNA form, the CDR3 reads TGCAGTGCGACTGCCACACTCGAGCAGTACTTC.

The chain uses TRBV5-1 and TRBJ2-2; perhaps TRBD1 as D (6 bases). Germline CDR1 is SGHRS and CDR2 is YFSETQ. Trimming took 8 bases from V and 3 from J, leaving 20 bases between them. The CDR3 has 16 residues. The CDR3 reads CARSFTGTTYTGELFF. CDR3 coding DNA: TGCGCCAGGTCTTTCACCGGGACAACTTACACCGGGGAGCTGTTTTTT.

The rearrangement uses TRBV20-1 and TRBJ2-7; 9 nucleotides line up with TRBD1. The germline CDR1 and CDR2 sequences are DFQATT and SNEGSKA (reference sequence). V shed 6 bases and J 6 bases; nucleotides not matched to a gene: 15. CDR3 size: 15 residues. The CDR3 coding sequence is TGCAGTGCGACACCAGCCGGGACAGGGAGTTTCGAGCAGTACTTC. Translated, it gives CSATPAGTGSFEQYF.

This clonotype is categorized as medium-sized. CDR3 DNA: TGCAGCGTTGACGACGGGACAATCGGAAACACCATATATTTT. Residues: CSVDDGTIGNTIYF. The chain recombines TRBV29-1 with TRBJ1-3; tentatively, D is TRBD1 (6 bases). Per germline, CDR1 SQVTM and CDR2 ANQGSEA. Trimming pared 3 bases from V and 4 bases from J, leaving 13 bases between. The CDR3 loop spans 14 amino acids.

The rearrangement joins TRBV5-6 to TRBJ2-7, with unresolved D. The germline V gene has CDR1 SGHDT and CDR2 YYEEEE. The CDR3 consists of 13 residues. Deletions cut 0 bases from V and 1 base from J, with 5 bases between. CDR3 sequence: CASSLDGSYEQYF. Written as DNA, the CDR3 is TGTGCCAGCAGCTTGGACGGATCCTACGAGCAGTACTTC.

In its sample, this clonotype was seen many times. The chain joins TRBV20-1 to TRBJ2-1, with 13 positions matching TRBD2. Germline trimming cut 0 bases from V and 8 bases from J; bases unmatched to any gene: 7. Germline-derived CDR1 and CDR2 are DFQATT and SNEGSKA (reference sequence). This CDR3 is built from 16 residues. For the CDR3, the DNA is TGCAGTGCTAGAGATCTTCGGACTAGCGGGAGCTATGAGCAGTTCTTC. Its translation: CSARDLRTSGSYEQFF.

This clonotype was detected a few times. CDR3 nucleotides: TGTGCCACCAGCAGAGATCTGGAGGATTCACCCCTCCACTTT. Translated: CATSRDLEDSPLHF. V usage is TRBV15 and J usage is TRBJ1-6; D call uncertain. Germline V CDR1 and CDR2: LNHNV, YYDKDF (reference sequence). Trimming took 0 bases from V and 8 from J, leaving 8 bases between them. The CDR3 sequence is 14 residues long.

This clonotype was seen more than once but under ten times. The chain uses TRBV2 and TRBJ2-2; D unresolved. V lost 11 bases and J 0 bases, leaving 13 bases between the germline ends. CDR1 is SNHLY, CDR2 FYNNEI, per germline. CDR3 size: 14 residues. The CDR3 DNA follows: TGTGCCTCCCGGTTAGCCGCGAACACCGGGGAGCTGTTTTTT. It specifies CASRLAANTGELFF.

V is TRBV6-1 and J is TRBJ1-1; D possibly corresponds to TRBD1 (6 bases). The CDR3 has 13 amino acids. CDR1 MNHNS and CDR2 SASEGT come from the germline V gene. Trimming stripped 6 bases from V and 11 bases from J, with 19 bases between. For the CDR3, the DNA is TGTGCCAGCAGCCAACCGAATACAGGGAACGCTTTCTTT. Protein: CASSQPNTGNAFF.

This clonotype was detected ten times or more. V gene TRBV10-2 combines with J gene TRBJ1-2; 8 bases are a match to TRBD1. V was pared by 6 bases and J by 1 base, with 7 bases of the junction left unmatched. Germline assignment: CDR1 WSHSY and CDR2 SAAADI. CDR3 length equals 15 residues. CDR3 sequence: CASSPGQGFNYGYTF. The CDR3, as DNA: TGCGCCAGCAGCCCCGGACAGGGTTTTAACTATGGCTACACCTTC.

V gene TRBV7-2 combines with J gene TRBJ1-5; D not certain. CDR3 length equals 14 residues. Germline CDR1 SGHTA, CDR2 FQGNSA. V was shortened by 2 bases and J by 4 bases, with 9 bases between the two germline ends. The CDR3 DNA sequence: TGTGCCAGCAGCTTATCGTCTGGTAATCAGCCCCAGCATTTT. Protein: CASSLSSGNQPQHF.

The chain employs TRBV7-6 and TRBJ2-7, with 8 nucleotides matching TRBD2. The germline V gene encodes CDR1 SGHVS and CDR2 FNYEAQ. V lost 5 bases to trimming and J lost 4 bases; unmatched junction nucleotides: 4. The CDR3 length is 13 residues. The CDR3 is CASSPTSGYEQYF. DNA of the CDR3: TGTGCCAGCAGCCCAACTAGCGGTTACGAGCAGTACTTC.

Regarding this clonotype: A much more abundant neighbour one base away suggests this may be a read error. This CDR3 is CARSQEWTGEEDTQYF. The CDR3 region has the DNA TGCGCCAGAAGCCAAGAATGGACAGGGGAAGAAGATACGCAGTATTTT. The rearrangement joins TRBV4-3 to TRBJ2-3; TRBD1 agrees at 9 bases. Germline CDR1 LGHNA, CDR2 YSLEER. CDR3 length equals 16 residues.

Only a few counts were recorded for this clonotype. This chain links TRBV11-1 with TRBJ2-1, with D tentatively TRBD2 (5 bases). Trimming removed 5 bases at V and 5 bases at J, with 13 bases between. The CDR3 length is 14 residues. Germline values: CDR1 SGHAT, CDR2 FQDESV (reference sequence). In DNA form, the CDR3 reads TGTGCCAGCAGCGCATTCGGGAATAACAATGAGCAGTTCTTC. Translating gives CASSAFGNNNEQFF. Based on the CDR3 plus reference TRBV11-1 and TRBJ2-1, the full variable domain is EAEVAQSPRYKITEKSQAVAFWCDPISGHATLYWYRQILGQGPELLVQFQDESVVDDSQLPKDRFSAERLKGVDSTLKIQPAELGDSAMYLCASSAFGNNNEQFFGPGTRLTVL.